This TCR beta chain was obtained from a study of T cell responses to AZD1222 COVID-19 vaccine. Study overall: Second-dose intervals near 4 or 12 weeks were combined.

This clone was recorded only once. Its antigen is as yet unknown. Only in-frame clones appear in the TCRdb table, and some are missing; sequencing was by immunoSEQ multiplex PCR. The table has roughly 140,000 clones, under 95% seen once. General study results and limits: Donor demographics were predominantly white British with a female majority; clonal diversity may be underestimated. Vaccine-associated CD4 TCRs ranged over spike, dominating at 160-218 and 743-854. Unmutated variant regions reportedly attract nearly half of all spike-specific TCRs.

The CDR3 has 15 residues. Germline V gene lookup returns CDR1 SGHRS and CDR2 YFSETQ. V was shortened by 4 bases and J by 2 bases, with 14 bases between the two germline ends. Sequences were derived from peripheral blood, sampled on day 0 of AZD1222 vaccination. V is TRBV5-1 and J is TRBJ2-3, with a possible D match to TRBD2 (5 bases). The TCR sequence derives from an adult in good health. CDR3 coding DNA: TGCGCCAGCAGCCCCGGACTGCAAACCACAGATACGCAGTATTTT. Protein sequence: CASSPGLQTTDTQYF.